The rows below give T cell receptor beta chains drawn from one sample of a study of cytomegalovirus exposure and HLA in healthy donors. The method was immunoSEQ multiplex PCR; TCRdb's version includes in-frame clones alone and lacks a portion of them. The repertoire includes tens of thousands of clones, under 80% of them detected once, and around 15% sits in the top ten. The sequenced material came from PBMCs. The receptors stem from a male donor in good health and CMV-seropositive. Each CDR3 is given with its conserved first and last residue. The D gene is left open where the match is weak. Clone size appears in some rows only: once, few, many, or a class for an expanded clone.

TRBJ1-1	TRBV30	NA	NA	CAWTTGRTTEAFF	TGTGCCTGGACGACAGGTCGGACCACTGAAGCTTTCTTT
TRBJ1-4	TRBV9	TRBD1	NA	CASSASITGANEKLFF	TGTGCCAGCAGCGCCAGCATTACAGGGGCTAATGAAAAACTGTTTTTT
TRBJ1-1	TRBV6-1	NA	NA	CASRRQMNTEAFF	TGTGCCAGCAGACGACAGATGAACACTGAAGCTTTCTTT
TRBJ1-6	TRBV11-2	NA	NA	CASSLGSLRGSSPLHF	TGTGCCAGCAGCTTAGGCTCACTCCGGGGGAGTTCACCCCTCCACTTT
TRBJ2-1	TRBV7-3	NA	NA	CASSPPSERPEQFF	TGTGCCAGCAGCCCCCCCTCGGAGCGCCCTGAGCAGTTCTTC
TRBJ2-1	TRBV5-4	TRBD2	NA	CASSLRGGGYNEQFF	TGTGCCAGCAGCTTACGCGGGGGGGGGTACAATGAGCAGTTCTTC
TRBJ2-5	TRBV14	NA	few	CASSQFRGETQYF	TGTGCCAGCAGCCAATTTAGAGGAGAGACCCAGTACTTC
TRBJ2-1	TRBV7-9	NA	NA	CASSLKDNNNEQFF	TGTGCCAGCAGCCTAAAGGACAACAACAATGAGCAGTTCTTC
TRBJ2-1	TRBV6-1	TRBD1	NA	CASNDRVRNEQFF	TGTGCCAGCAACGACAGGGTACGGAATGAGCAGTTCTTC
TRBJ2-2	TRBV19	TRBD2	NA	CASRPRLAGKVGELFF	TGTGCCAGTAGGCCCCGACTAGCGGGGAAGGTCGGGGAGCTGTTTTTT
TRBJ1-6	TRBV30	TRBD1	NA	CAWEGQSYNSPLHF	TGTGCCTGGGAGGGACAGTCTTATAATTCACCCCTCCACTTT
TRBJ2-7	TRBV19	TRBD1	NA	CASSTSQGAGYEQYF	TGTGCCAGTAGTACCTCACAGGGGGCAGGGTACGAGCAGTACTTC
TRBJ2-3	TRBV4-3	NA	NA	CASSQGTAAFPDTQYF	TGCGCCAGCAGCCAAGGGACAGCTGCTTTCCCAGATACGCAGTATTTT
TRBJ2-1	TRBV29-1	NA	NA	CSVRGSGEQFF	TGCAGCGTAAGGGGTTCCGGTGAGCAGTTCTTC
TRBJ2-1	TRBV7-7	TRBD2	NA	CASSLTGTRGHNEQFF	TGTGCCAGCAGCTTAACCGGGACTAGGGGTCACAATGAGCAGTTCTTC
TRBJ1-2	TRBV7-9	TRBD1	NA	CSSSLSFGTGDNYGYTF	TGTTCCAGCAGCTTAAGTTTCGGGACAGGGGATAACTATGGCTACACCTTC
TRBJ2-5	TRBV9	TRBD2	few	CASSVGLAGGETQYF	TGTGCCAGCAGCGTGGGACTAGCGGGGGGAGAGACCCAGTACTTC
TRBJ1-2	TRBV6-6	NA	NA	CASRTEGFYGYTF	TGTGCCAGCAGAACGGAGGGGTTCTATGGCTACACCTTC
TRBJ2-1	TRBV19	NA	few	CASSTRYRAGLGEQFF	TGTGCCAGTAGTACCAGATACAGGGCCGGACTCGGTGAGCAGTTCTTC
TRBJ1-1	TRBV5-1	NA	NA	CASSLGRVGAEAFF	TGCGCCAGCAGCTTGGGCAGGGTAGGCGCTGAAGCTTTCTTT
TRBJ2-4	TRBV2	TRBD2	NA	CASSERVAGGTKNIQYF	TGTGCCAGCAGTGAAAGGGTAGCGGGAGGAACCAAAAACATTCAGTACTTC
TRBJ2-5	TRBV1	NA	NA	CTSSPERGGRETQYF	TGCACCAGCAGCCCGGAGCGGGGGGGCCGGGAGACCCAGTACTTC
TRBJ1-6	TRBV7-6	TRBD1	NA	CASSPGTVSPLHF	TGTGCCAGCAGCCCGGGGACAGTTTCACCCCTCCACTTT
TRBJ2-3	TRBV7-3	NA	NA	CASSQLVGSPDTQYF	TGTGCCAGCAGCCAACTAGTGGGTTCTCCCGATACGCAGTATTTT
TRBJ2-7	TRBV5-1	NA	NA	CASSVTGITYEQYF	TGCGCCAGCAGCGTTACAGGGATAACCTACGAGCAGTACTTC
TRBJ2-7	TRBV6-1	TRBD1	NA	CASSVAKGAGVYEQYF	TGTGCCAGCAGTGTCGCGAAGGGGGCGGGCGTGTACGAGCAGTACTTC
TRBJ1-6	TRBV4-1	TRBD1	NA	CASSPRDRDSPLHF	TGCGCCAGCAGCCCCCGGGACAGAGATTCACCCCTCCACTTT
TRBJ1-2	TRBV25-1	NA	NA	CASTGNYGYTF	TGTGCCAGTACAGGGAATTATGGCTACACCTTC
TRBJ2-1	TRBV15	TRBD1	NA	CATSRPGQGVNEQFF	TGTGCCACCAGCAGACCGGGACAGGGGGTCAATGAGCAGTTCTTC
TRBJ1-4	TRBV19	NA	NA	CASTEDTILKDEKLFF	TGTGCCAGTACCGAGGATACGATACTTAAGGATGAAAAACTGTTTTTT
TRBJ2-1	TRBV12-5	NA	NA	CATLAGQSSYNEQFF	TGTGCCACGTTGGCCGGACAGAGCTCCTACAATGAGCAGTTCTTC
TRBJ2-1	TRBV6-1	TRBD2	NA	CASSEFWRENSYNEQFF	TGTGCCAGCAGTGAATTTTGGCGGGAGAACTCCTACAATGAGCAGTTCTTC
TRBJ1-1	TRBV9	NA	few	CASSPDLGTYTEAFF	TGTGCCAGCAGCCCCGATTTGGGGACATACACTGAAGCTTTCTTT
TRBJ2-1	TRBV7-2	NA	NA	CASSFTLASEQFF	TGTGCCAGCAGCTTTACCCTAGCATCCGAGCAGTTCTTC
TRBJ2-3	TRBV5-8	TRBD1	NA	CATTDRGSSDTQYF	TGTGCCACGACGGACAGGGGGAGCTCAGATACGCAGTATTTT
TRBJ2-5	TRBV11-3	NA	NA	CASSPGHTQETQYF	TGTGCCAGCAGTCCCGGACACACCCAAGAGACCCAGTACTTC
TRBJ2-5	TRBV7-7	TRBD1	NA	CASSLGTGGQETQYF	TGTGCCAGCAGCTTAGGGACAGGGGGCCAAGAGACCCAGTACTTC
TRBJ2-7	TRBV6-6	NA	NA	CASSGQSYEQYF	TGTGCCAGCAGCGGACAGTCCTACGAGCAGTACTTC
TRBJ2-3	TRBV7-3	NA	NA	CASSLQNTDTQYF	TGTGCCAGCAGCTTACAAAACACAGATACGCAGTATTTT
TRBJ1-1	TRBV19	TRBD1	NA	CASNEGASNTEAFF	TGTGCCAGTAACGAGGGGGCCTCGAACACTGAAGCTTTCTTT
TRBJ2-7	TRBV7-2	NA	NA	CASSPSRYEQYF	TGTGCCAGCAGCCCATCCAGATACGAGCAGTACTTC
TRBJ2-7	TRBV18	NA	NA	CASFRDRSSYEQYF	TGTGCCAGCTTCAGAGACAGAAGCTCCTACGAGCAGTACTTC
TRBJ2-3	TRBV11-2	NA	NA	CASSERLEADTQYF	TGTGCCAGCAGCGAAAGACTAGAGGCGGATACGCAGTATTTT
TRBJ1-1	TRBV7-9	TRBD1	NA	CSSKGGRTEAFF	TGTTCCAGCAAAGGGGGCAGGACTGAAGCTTTCTTT
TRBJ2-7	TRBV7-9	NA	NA	CASSPDIREQYF	TGTGCCAGCAGCCCGGACATAAGGGAGCAGTACTTC
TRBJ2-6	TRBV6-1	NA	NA	CASRAGGSGANVLTF	TGTGCCAGCAGGGCAGGGGGGAGTGGGGCCAACGTCCTGACTTTC
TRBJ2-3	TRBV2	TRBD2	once	CASSEAFASSGRAGGDTQYF	TGTGCCAGCAGTGAAGCCTTCGCTTCCAGCGGGAGGGCCGGCGGAGATACGCAGTATTTT